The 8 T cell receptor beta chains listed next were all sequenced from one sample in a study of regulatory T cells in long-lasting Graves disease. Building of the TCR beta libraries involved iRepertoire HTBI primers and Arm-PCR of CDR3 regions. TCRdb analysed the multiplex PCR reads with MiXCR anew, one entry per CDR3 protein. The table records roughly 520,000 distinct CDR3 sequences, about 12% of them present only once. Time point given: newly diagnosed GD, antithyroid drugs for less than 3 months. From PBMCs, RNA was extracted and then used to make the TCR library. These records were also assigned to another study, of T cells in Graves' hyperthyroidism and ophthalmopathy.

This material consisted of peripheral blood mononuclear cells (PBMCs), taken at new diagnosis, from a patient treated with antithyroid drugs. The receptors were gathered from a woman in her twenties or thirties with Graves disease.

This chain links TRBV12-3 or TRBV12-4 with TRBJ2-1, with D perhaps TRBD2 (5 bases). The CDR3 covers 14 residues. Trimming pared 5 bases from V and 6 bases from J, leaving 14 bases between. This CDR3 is CASSLRRFTNEQFF. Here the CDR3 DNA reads TGTGCCAGCAGTCTCCGGAGGTTCACCAATGAGCAGTTCTTC.

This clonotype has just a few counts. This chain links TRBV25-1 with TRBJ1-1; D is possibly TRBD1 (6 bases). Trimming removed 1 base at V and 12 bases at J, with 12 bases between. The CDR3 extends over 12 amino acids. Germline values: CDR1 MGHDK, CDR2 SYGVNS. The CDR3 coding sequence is TGTGCCAGCAGTGAATTGGGGGGCGCAACTTTCTTT. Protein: CASSELGGATFF.

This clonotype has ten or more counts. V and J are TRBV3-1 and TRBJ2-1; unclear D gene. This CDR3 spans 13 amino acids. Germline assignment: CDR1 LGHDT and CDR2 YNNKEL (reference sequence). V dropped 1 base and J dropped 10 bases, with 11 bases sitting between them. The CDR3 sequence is CASSQAVWREQFF. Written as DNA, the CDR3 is TGTGCCAGCAGCCAAGCAGTATGGCGCGAGCAGTTCTTC.

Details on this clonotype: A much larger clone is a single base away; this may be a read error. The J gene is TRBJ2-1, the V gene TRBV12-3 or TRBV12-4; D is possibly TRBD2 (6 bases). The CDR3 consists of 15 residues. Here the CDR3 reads CASSGQVSSGNEQSF. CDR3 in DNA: TGTGCCAGCAGTGGCCAAGTGAGTAGCGGCAATGAGCAGTCCTTC.

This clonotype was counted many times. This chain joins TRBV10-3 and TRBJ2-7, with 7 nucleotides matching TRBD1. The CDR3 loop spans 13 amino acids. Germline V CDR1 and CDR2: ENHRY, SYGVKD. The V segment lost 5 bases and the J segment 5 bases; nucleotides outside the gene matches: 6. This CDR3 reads CAISMGQFDEQYF. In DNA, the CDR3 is TGTGCCATCAGTATGGGACAGTTCGACGAGCAGTACTTC.

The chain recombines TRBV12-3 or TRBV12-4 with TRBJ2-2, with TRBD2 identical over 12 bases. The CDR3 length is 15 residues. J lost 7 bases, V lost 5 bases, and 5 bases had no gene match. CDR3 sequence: CASSLRLAGDGELFF. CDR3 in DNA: TGTGCCAGCAGTCTCCGACTAGCGGGAGACGGGGAGCTGTTTTTT.

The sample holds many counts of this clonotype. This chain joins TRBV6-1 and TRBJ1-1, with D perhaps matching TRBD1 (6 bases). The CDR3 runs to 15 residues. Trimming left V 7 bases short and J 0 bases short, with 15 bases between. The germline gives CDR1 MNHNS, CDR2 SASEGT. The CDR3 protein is CASTKQGLLNTEAFF. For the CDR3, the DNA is TGTGCCAGCACCAAACAGGGACTCCTGAACACTGAAGCTTTCTTT.

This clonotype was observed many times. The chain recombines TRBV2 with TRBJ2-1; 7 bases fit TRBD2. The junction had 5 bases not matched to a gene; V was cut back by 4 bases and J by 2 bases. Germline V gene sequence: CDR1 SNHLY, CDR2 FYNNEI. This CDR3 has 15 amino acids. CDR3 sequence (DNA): TGTGCCAGCAGTGGTCCAGCGGGGCCCTACAATGAGCAGTTCTTC. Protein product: CASSGPAGPYNEQFF.